Described below is a single T cell receptor beta chain sequence and its context. These data belong to a study of read filtering for tumor transcriptome and immune sequencing. This CDR3 comprises 14 residues. Trimming cost V 6 bases and J 3 bases; bases outside gene matches: 7. Germline V lookup: CDR1 MNHEY, CDR2 SVGEGT. Molecular barcoded adaptors covering alpha/delta and beta/gamma chains were used on roughly 400 ng RNA. TCRdb ran MiXCR on the reads and lists one entry per CDR3 protein. Of some 140,000 distinct CDR3 sequences listed, about 13% are singletons. The genes are TRBV6-2 or TRBV6-3 and TRBJ2-5, with 7 bases aligning to TRBD2. This TCR derives from a donor aged 40 or over with multiple myeloma. The sequencing input was a population of CD138-negative cells sorted from bone marrow. CDR3 bases: TGTGCCAGCAGCCTTACTAGCGCCAAAGAGACCCAGTACTTC. Encoded protein: CASSLTSAKETQYF.